There are a few counts of the clone carrying this TCR beta chain. Its matching antigen is unknown. TCRdb re-derived calls from the reads in MiXCR, one entry per CDR3 protein. The data show fewer than 850,000 distinct CDR3 sequences, almost 30% seen once. This entry belongs to a study of T cell repertoires in cytomegalovirus infection. For the study at large: CMV epitopes, recently identified HLA-C-restricted and well-studied HLA-B-restricted, were used.

Points from the study as a whole: It was HLA-C-restricted CMV-specific TCR beta clonotypes that dominated the response ex vivo. Public TCR beta family frequency separated CMV-and-HLA carriers, including in an independent cohort.

Germline-derived CDR1 and CDR2 are LGHNA and YNFKEQ. J was trimmed by 1 base and V by 4 bases; bases with no gene match: 7. This CDR3 comprises 16 residues. The specimen was cultured CD8+ T cells from PBMCs, collected from culture after CMV antigen stimulation. The chain recombines TRBV4-2 with TRBJ2-3, with 8 nucleotides matching TRBD1. This clonotype was obtained from a human donor in good health (CMV status not recorded). Some clones in this sample may be carry-over from other donors' samples. The CDR3: CASSPAGGPRTDTQYF. The CDR3 nucleotides are TGTGCCAGCAGCCCAGCAGGGGGCCCGCGCACAGATACGCAGTATTTT.